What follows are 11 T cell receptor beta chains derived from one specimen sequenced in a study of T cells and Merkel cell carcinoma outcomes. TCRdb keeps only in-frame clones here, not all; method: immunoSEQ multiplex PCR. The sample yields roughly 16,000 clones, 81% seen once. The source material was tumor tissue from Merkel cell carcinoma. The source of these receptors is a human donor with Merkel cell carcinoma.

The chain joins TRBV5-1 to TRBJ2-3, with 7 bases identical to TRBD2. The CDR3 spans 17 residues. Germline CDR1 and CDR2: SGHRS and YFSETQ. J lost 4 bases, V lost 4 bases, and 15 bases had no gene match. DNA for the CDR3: TGCGCCAGCAGCCGTATTGGGCGGGGGAGTTCGCCAGATACGCAGTATTTT. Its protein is CASSRIGRGSSPDTQYF.

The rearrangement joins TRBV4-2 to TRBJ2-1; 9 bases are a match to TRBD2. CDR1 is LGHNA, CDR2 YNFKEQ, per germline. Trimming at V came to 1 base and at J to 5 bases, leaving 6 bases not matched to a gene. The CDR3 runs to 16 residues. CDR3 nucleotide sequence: TGTGCCAGCAGCCAAGGGTTAGCGGGGGTAAACAATGAGCAGTTCTTC. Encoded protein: CASSQGLAGVNNEQFF.

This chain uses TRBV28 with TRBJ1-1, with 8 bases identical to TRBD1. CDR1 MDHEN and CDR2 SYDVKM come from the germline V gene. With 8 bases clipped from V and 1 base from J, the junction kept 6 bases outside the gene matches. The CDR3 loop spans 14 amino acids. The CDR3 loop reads CASLTGTGNTEAFF. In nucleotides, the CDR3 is TGTGCCAGCCTGACCGGGACAGGGAACACTGAAGCTTTCTTT.

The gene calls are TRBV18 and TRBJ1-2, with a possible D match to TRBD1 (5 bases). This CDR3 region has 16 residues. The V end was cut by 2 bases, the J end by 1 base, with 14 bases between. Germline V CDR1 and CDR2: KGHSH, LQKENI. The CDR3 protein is CASSPNPGRINYGYTF. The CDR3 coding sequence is TGTGCCAGCTCACCAAATCCGGGACGGATTAACTATGGCTACACCTTC.

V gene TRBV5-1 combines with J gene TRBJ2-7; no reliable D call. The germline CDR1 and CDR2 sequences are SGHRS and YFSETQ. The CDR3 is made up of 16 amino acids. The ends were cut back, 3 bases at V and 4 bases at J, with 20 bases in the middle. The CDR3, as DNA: TGCGCCAGCAGCTGGAAACCCGTTAGTAGCTCGTACGAGCAGTACTTC. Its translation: CASSWKPVSSSYEQYF.

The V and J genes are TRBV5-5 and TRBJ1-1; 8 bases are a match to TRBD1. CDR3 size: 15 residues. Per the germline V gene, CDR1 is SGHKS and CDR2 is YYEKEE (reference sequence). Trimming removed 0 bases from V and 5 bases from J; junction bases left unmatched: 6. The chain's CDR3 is CASSLVGQGGTEAFF. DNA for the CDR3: TGTGCCAGCAGCTTGGTAGGACAGGGAGGGACTGAAGCTTTCTTT.

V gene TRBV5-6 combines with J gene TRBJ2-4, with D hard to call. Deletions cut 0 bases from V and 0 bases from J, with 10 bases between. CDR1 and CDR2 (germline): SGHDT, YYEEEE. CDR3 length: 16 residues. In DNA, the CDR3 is TGTGCCAGCAGCTTGGGACCTTCGCCAGCCAAAAACATTCAGTACTTC. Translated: CASSLGPSPAKNIQYF.

CDR3 in amino acids: CASSEDPLASNQPQHF. The DNA of the CDR3 is TGTGCCAGCAGTGAAGATCCCCTAGCGAGCAATCAGCCCCAGCATTTT. The chain uses TRBV6-1 and TRBJ1-5; no reliable D call. Germline CDR1 reads MNHNS; CDR2 reads SASEGT. This CDR3 region has 16 residues. V was clipped by 1 base and J by 1 base, with 11 bases between them.

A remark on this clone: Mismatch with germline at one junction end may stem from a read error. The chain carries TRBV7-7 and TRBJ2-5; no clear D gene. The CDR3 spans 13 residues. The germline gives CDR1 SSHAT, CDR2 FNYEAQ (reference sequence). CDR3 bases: TGTGCTAGCAGCATCGGTTTCGGAGAGACCCAGTACTTC. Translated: CASSIGFGETQYF. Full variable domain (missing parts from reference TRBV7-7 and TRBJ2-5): GAGVSQSPRYKVTKRGQDVTLRCDPISSHATLYWYQQALGQGPEFLTYFNYEAQPDKSGLPSDRFSAERPEGSISTLTIQRTEQRDSAMYRCASSIGFGETQYFGPGTRLLVL.

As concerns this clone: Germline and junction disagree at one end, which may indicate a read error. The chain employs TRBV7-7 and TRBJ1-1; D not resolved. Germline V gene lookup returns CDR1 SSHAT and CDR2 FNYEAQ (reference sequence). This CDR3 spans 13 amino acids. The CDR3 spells CASSSGMGTEAFF. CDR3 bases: TGTGCTAGCAGCTCAGGCATGGGAACTGAAGCTTTCTTT.

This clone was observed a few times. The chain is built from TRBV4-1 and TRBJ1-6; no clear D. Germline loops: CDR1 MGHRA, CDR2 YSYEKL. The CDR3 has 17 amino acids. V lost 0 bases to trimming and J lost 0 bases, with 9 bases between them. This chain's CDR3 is CASSQDRGSSYNSPLHF. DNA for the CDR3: TGCGCCAGCAGCCAAGATAGAGGGAGCTCCTATAATTCACCCCTCCACTTT.